This T cell receptor beta chain is drawn from a study of blood T cell repertoires in COVID-19. Whole-study context: The study drew acute and convalescent COVID-19 samples from the United States, Italy and Spain. The cDNA or gDNA used as material had been derived from T cells, B-cell-depleted T cells, or PBMCs.

Sequencing used immunoSEQ multiplex PCR; TCRdb keeps in-frame clones, though not all of them. The sample holds approximately 270,000 clones, approximately 88% seen once. In Seattle, patients joined the study during active infection and were tracked longitudinally. The sequence came from a woman between 25 and 40 years old with COVID-19, enrolled during active disease. The sequenced material came from peripheral blood.

CDR3 in amino acids: CASSPLEEGSDFGYTF. CDR3 nucleotide sequence: TGTGCCAGCTCACCACTCGAGGAGGGGTCGGATTTTGGCTACACCTTC. The rearrangement joins TRBV18 to TRBJ1-2, with D perhaps TRBD1 (5 bases). The CDR3 consists of 16 residues. Germline V CDR1 and CDR2: KGHSH, LQKENI. V was pared by 1 base and J by 7 bases, with 19 bases between.